Here is one T cell receptor beta chain with its context. In germline, CDR1 is SGDLS, CDR2 YYNGEE. The CDR3 runs to 14 residues. J gave up 5 bases and V 4 bases, and 6 bases lay outside the gene matches. The Seattle patients joined while their infection was active and were tracked longitudinally afterward. In the authors' methods: Amplification of reference gene primers provided the estimated nucleated cell counts. Using immunoSEQ multiplex PCR, the repertoire was profiled, and TCRdb retains in-frame clones only, with some absent. V, J and clone size are taken as reported in that table, and D and trimming were inferred from the DNA itself. The sample has approximately 460,000 clones, approximately 89% seen once. The data were obtained in a study of blood T cell repertoires in COVID-19. The wider study: COVID-19 samples collected from the United States, Italy and Spain covered acute and convalescent phases. In each case, the material was cDNA or gDNA derived from T cells, B-cell-depleted T cells, or PBMCs.

The chain couples TRBV9 to TRBJ2-7, with TRBD1 identical over 10 bases. The sequence was collected from a man between 18 and 29 years old with COVID-19, enrolled during active disease. Sequenced: peripheral blood. The DNA for the CDR3 is TGTGCCAGCAGCCCAGGACAGGGGGGCAACGAGCAGTACTTC. Protein: CASSPGQGGNEQYF.